One sample yielded the 19 T cell receptor beta chains listed below, sequenced in a study of PD-1 blockade in mismatch repair-deficient tumors. Only in-frame clones appear in the TCRdb table, and some are missing; sequencing was by immunoSEQ multiplex PCR. The sample records roughly 16,000 clones, roughly 80% being singletons. The source was PBMCs, collected 4 weeks after starting pembrolizumab. These receptors were taken from an adult with mismatch repair-deficient cancer.

This rearrangement joins TRBV5-1 to TRBJ2-7; 8 bases are shared with TRBD1. The CDR3 has 14 amino acids. The V gene end was trimmed by 3 bases and the J gene end by 2 bases; junction bases not matched to a gene: 4. Germline lookup yields CDR1 SGHRS and CDR2 YFSETQ. The chain's CDR3 is CASSWGTGTYEQYF. The CDR3 nucleotides are TGCGCCAGCAGCTGGGGGACAGGTACCTACGAGCAGTACTTC.

This clone was counted once. This chain uses TRBV28 with TRBJ1-5; D not resolved. V was pared by 3 bases and J by 3 bases, with 12 bases between. The germline gives CDR1 MDHEN, CDR2 SYDVKM. The CDR3 loop spans 15 amino acids. The CDR3 coding sequence is TGTGCCAGCAGTTTTATGAAACAGAACAATCAGCCCCAGCATTTT. Its protein product is CASSFMKQNNQPQHF.

J is TRBJ1-2 and V is TRBV5-3, with unresolved D. TRBV5-3 is an ORF for which the function is uncertain. Trimming removed 1 base from V and 2 bases from J, with 15 bases in between. The CDR3 sequence is 16 residues long. This CDR3 reads CARSLFDRCLNYGYTF. DNA of the CDR3: TGTGCCAGAAGCTTGTTTGATCGGTGCCTGAACTATGGCTACACCTTC.

The chain employs TRBV25-1 and TRBJ2-1; TRBD1 agrees at 7 bases. This CDR3 has 15 amino acids. The junction had 14 bases not matched to a gene; V was cut back by 8 bases and J by 7 bases. Germline lookup yields CDR1 MGHDK and CDR2 SYGVNS. The chain's CDR3 is CASGSYDRVYNEQFF. The DNA for the CDR3 is TGTGCCAGCGGATCCTATGACAGGGTCTATAATGAGCAGTTCTTC. Using reference TRBV25-1 and TRBJ2-1 for the parts outside the CDR3, the full variable domain is EADIYQTPRYLVIGTGKKITLECSQTMGHDKMYWYQQDPGMELHLIHYSYGVNSTEKGDLSSESTVSRIRTEHFPLTLESARPSHTSQYLCASGSYDRVYNEQFFGPGTRLTVL.

J is TRBJ1-1 and V is TRBV13; TRBD1 is a possible D gene (5 bases). Germline lookup yields CDR1 PRHDT and CDR2 FYEKMQ (reference sequence). V was clipped by 5 bases and J by 0 bases, with 13 bases between them. This CDR3 comprises 15 residues. This CDR3 reads CASSPPRGMNTEAFF. DNA for the CDR3: TGTGCCAGCAGCCCCCCCCGGGGGATGAACACTGAAGCTTTCTTT.

The chain is built from TRBV6-6 and TRBJ1-6; TRBD1 aligns across 7 bases. V trimming: 6 bases; J trimming: 8 bases; junction bases outside the gene matches: 10. The CDR3 sequence is 15 residues long. The germline V gene has CDR1 MNHNY and CDR2 SVGAGI (reference sequence). The CDR3 region has the DNA TGTGCCAGCAGGCCAGAGGGACAGAGACATTCACCCCTCCACTTT. Its translation: CASRPEGQRHSPLHF.

The V and J genes are TRBV5-1 and TRBJ1-1; D is unresolved. Deletions cut 2 bases from V and 4 bases from J, with 9 bases between. Germline assignment: CDR1 SGHRS and CDR2 YFSETQ. The CDR3 runs 13 residues. The CDR3 DNA follows: TGCGCCAGCAGCTTACCTGAGGCCACTGAAGCTTTCTTT. Its translation: CASSLPEATEAFF.

This chain links TRBV9 with TRBJ1-2, with D tentatively TRBD1 (5 bases). With 3 bases removed from V and 4 bases from J, the gap between germline ends came to 13 bases. Germline V gene lookup returns CDR1 SGDLS and CDR2 YYNGEE. The length of the CDR3 is 14 residues. The CDR3 coding sequence is TGTGCCAGCAGCGCCAACCAGGGTTCCTATGGCTACACCTTC. The encoded protein is CASSANQGSYGYTF.

The V and J genes are TRBV7-2 and TRBJ1-2; 7 nucleotides line up with TRBD1. Per germline, CDR1 SGHTA and CDR2 FQGNSA. The junction had 8 bases not matched to a gene; V was cut back by 7 bases and J by 0 bases. The CDR3 loop spans 15 amino acids. CDR3 DNA: TGTGCCAGCACCGGACAGGTCGGGGCTAACTATGGCTACACCTTC. It is translated as CASTGQVGANYGYTF.

The table lists this clone with a count of one. V is TRBV28 and J is TRBJ1-2; the D gene is possibly TRBD1 (6 bases). CDR1 is MDHEN and CDR2 is SYDVKM in the germline V gene. The CDR3 is 15 residues long. The V end was cut by 5 bases, the J end by 8 bases, with 21 bases between. The CDR3 here is CASSRYPRGGRGYTF. The CDR3 DNA reads as TGTGCCAGCAGTCGATATCCCCGGGGGGGCAGGGGCTACACCTTC.

CDR3 nucleotides: TGCGCCAGCAGTTGGGACACTAGGGAGACCCAGTACTTC. Its translation: CASSWDTRETQYF. This sequence joins TRBV5-1 and TRBJ2-5; possibly TRBD1 for D (6 bases). CDR1 SGHRS and CDR2 YFSETQ come from the germline V gene. V dropped 5 bases and J dropped 5 bases, with 13 bases sitting between them. This CDR3 comprises 13 residues.

The chain combines TRBV5-1 with TRBJ2-3, with TRBD2 matching over 13 bases. The germline V gene has CDR1 SGHRS and CDR2 YFSETQ. Trimming took 5 bases from V and 6 from J; bases not matched to a gene: 15. The CDR3 has 18 amino acids. This CDR3 reads CASRTDSRTSGRKDTQYF. The CDR3 nucleotides are TGCGCCAGCAGGACTGACTCTCGGACTAGCGGGAGAAAGGATACGCAGTATTTT.

This clone appeared a few times. The chain uses TRBV15 and TRBJ2-7; TRBD1 might be the D (5 bases). V was cut by 0 bases and J by 7 bases, with 10 bases left in between. CDR1 is LNHNV and CDR2 is YYDKDF in the germline V gene (reference sequence). CDR3 size: 13 residues. The DNA of the CDR3 is TGTGCCACCAGCAGAGATCTTGCAGGGGAGCAGTACTTC. This translates into CATSRDLAGEQYF.

J is TRBJ2-1 and V is TRBV5-6; 9 nucleotides match TRBD2. The CDR3 consists of 15 residues. The V segment lost 5 bases and the J segment 0 bases; nucleotides outside the gene matches: 3. The V gene's germline CDR1 is SGHDT and CDR2 YYEEEE. As DNA, the CDR3 is TGTGCCAGCAGAAATAGCGGGAGCTCCTACAATGAGCAGTTCTTC. The encoded protein is CASRNSGSSYNEQFF.

V gene TRBV28 combines with J gene TRBJ1-1, with D unclear. There are 12 residues in the CDR3. The V end was cut by 3 bases, the J end by 5 bases, with 7 bases between. The germline gives CDR1 MDHEN, CDR2 SYDVKM. CDR3 in amino acids: CASSFYSTEAFF. The CDR3, as DNA: TGTGCCAGCAGTTTCTACTCTACTGAAGCTTTCTTT.

The J gene is TRBJ2-1, the V gene TRBV11-3, with 7 bases matching TRBD2. Germline CDR1 is SGHNT and CDR2 is YENEEA. The CDR3 sequence is 15 residues long. After removal of 5 bases from V and 6 bases from J, the junction contained 10 bases not matched to a gene. In DNA, the CDR3 is TGTGCCAGCAGCCCGGTTAGGGGAGGGGTCAATGAGCAGTTCTTC. Protein sequence: CASSPVRGGVNEQFF.

Note on this clone: Germline is not matched at one junction end, which may reflect a read error. The V call is TRBV5-1, the J call TRBJ2-2; D gene uncertain. The germline CDR1 and CDR2 sequences are SGHRS and YFSETQ. The CDR3 is 14 residues long. The CDR3 loop reads CASSLVRNAGELFF. For the CDR3, the DNA is TGCGCCAGCAGCTTGGTCAGGAACGCCGGGGAGCTGTTTTTT.

The V gene is TRBV28, the J gene TRBJ1-5; D perhaps matches TRBD1 (5 bases). Trimming stripped 6 bases from V and 2 bases from J, with 20 bases between. Germline CDR1 reads MDHEN; CDR2 reads SYDVKM. CDR3 length equals 17 residues. CDR3 protein: CASRQLSGSMGNQPQHF. In nucleotides, the CDR3 is TGTGCCAGCAGACAACTTTCAGGGTCGATGGGCAATCAGCCCCAGCATTTT.

The J gene is TRBJ1-2, the V gene TRBV5-4, with unresolved D. Looked up from germline, CDR1 is SGHNT and CDR2 is YYREEE (reference sequence). Trimming removed 3 bases at V and 2 bases at J, with 11 bases between. The CDR3 is 14 residues long. The CDR3 region is CASSSAGGNYGYTF. The CDR3 DNA reads TGTGCCAGCAGCTCAGCAGGTGGGAACTATGGCTACACCTTC.